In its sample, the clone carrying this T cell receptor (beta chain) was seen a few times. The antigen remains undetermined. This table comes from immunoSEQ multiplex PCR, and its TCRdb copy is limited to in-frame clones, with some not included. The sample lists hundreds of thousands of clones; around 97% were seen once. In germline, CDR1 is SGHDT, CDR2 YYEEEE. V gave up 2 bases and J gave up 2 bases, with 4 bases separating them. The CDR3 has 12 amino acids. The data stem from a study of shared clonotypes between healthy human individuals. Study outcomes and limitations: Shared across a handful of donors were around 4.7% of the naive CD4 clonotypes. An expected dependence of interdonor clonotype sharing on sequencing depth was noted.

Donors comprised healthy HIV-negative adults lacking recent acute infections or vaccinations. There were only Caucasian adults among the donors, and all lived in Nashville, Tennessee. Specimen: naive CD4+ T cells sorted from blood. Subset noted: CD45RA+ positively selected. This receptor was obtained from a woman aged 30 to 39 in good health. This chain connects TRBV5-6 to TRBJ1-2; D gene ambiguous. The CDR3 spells CASSFENYGYTF. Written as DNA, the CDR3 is TGTGCCAGCAGCTTCGAAAACTATGGCTACACCTTC.